Shown below are 7 T cell receptor beta chains from a single sample sequenced in a study of shared clonotypes between healthy human individuals (dated by TCRdb to the early 2020s). Library construction relied on the immunoSEQ multiplex PCR assay. The table was pulled from immuneACCESS by TCRdb, which kept in-frame rearrangements only. Such tables lose some clones; where checked, under half of the loss comes from unresolved V genes, and the rest has no known cause. Counted in this sample were about 2.4 million clones; around 94% of them appeared once. Roughly 0.15% of the sample lies in the top ten. The sample comprised naive CD4+ T cells sorted from blood. The cell subset or site tag for this specimen amounts to: CD45RA+ positively selected. Every receptor here comes from a man aged 18 to 29 in good health.

With regard to this clone: The same CDR3 is also encoded by other DNA sequences in this sample. The V gene is TRBV6-6, the J gene TRBJ2-5; 9 nucleotides line up with TRBD1. From germline, CDR1 is MNHNY and CDR2 SVGAGI (reference sequence). The V gene end was trimmed by 2 bases and the J gene end by 1 base; junction bases not matched to a gene: 2. The CDR3 is 15 amino acids. CDR3 region: CASSYLTGGQETQYF. The CDR3 DNA reads TGTGCCAGCAGTTACCTGACAGGGGGCCAAGAGACCCAGTACTTC.

The chain is built from TRBV7-9 and TRBJ1-2, with 7 nucleotides matching TRBD1. V was clipped by 1 base and J by 3 bases; unmatched bases: 2. In germline, CDR1 is SEHNR, CDR2 FQNEAQ (reference sequence). This CDR3 is built from 14 residues. The CDR3 DNA reads as TGTGCCAGCAGCTTAGATGGGACAGACTATGGCTACACCTTC. It specifies CASSLDGTDYGYTF.

This chain connects TRBV5-1 to TRBJ2-1; 13 nucleotides align to TRBD2. This CDR3 comprises 14 residues. Germline CDR1 and CDR2: SGHRS and YFSETQ. The V and J ends lost 2 bases and 10 bases, in that order; junction bases with no gene match: 3. The CDR3 here is CASSFRTSGGEQFF. CDR3 coding DNA: TGCGCCAGCAGCTTCAGGACTAGCGGGGGAGAGCAGTTCTTC.

Details on this clone: It is unclear where the CDR3 begins or ends on the DNA, so no DNA is shown, and the CDR3 is as TCRdb lists it. This chain links TRBV12-1 with TRBJ2-1; the listed D gene, TRBD2, was not tested against the DNA. TRBV12-1 is an annotated pseudogene. With termini counted, the CDR3 has 18 amino acids. The CDR3 spells CASSFGLGTSGSRNEQFF.

V is TRBV28 and J is TRBJ1-6; D gene ambiguous. The CDR3 is made up of 16 amino acids. V was pared by 7 bases and J by 1 base, with 14 bases between. Germline assignment: CDR1 MDHEN and CDR2 SYDVKM. DNA of the CDR3: TGTGCCAGCAAAATATTGGGTTCGTCCTATAATTCACCCCTCCACTTT. Its translation is CASKILGSSYNSPLHF.

The rearrangement uses TRBV6-5 and TRBJ1-1; perhaps TRBD1 as D (5 bases). Looked up from germline, CDR1 is MNHEY and CDR2 is SVGAGI. The ends were cut back, 0 bases at V and 6 bases at J, with 11 bases in the middle. The CDR3 covers 14 residues. CDR3 in amino acids: CASSYSGGEPEAFF. CDR3 coding DNA: TGTGCCAGCAGTTACTCAGGAGGGGAGCCTGAAGCTTTCTTT.

The chain links TRBV7-3 to TRBJ1-1; D remains ambiguous. The CDR3 has 14 residues. The V end lost 0 bases, the J end lost 7 bases, and 12 bases lay between the germline ends. CDR1 and CDR2 (germline): SGHTA, FQGTGA. The CDR3 DNA reads as TGTGCCAGCAGCTTAACGGCGGGAGTTGATGAAGCTTTCTTT. The encoded protein is CASSLTAGVDEAFF.